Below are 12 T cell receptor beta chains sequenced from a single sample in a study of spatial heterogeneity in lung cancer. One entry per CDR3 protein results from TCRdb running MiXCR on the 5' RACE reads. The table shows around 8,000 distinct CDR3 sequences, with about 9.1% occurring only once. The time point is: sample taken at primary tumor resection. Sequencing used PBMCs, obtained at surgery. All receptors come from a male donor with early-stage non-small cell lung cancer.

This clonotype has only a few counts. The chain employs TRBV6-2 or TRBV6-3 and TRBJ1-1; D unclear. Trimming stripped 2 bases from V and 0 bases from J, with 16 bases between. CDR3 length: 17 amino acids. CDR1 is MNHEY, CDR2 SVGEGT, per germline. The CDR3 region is CASSYPPGRNLNTEAFF. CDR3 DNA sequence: TGTGCCAGCAGTTACCCACCCGGACGAAATTTGAACACTGAAGCTTTCTTT.

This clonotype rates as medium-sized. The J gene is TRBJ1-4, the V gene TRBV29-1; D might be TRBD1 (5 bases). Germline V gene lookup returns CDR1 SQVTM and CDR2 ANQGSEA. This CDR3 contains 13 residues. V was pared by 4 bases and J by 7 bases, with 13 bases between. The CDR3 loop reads CSVAGQGAEKLFF. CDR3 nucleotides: TGCAGCGTTGCTGGGCAGGGTGCTGAAAAACTGTTTTTT.

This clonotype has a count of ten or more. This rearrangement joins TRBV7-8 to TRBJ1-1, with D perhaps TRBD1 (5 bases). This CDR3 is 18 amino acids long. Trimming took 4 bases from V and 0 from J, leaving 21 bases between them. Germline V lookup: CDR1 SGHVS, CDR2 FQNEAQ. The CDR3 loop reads CASSSNRHSNDLNTEAFF. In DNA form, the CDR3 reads TGTGCCAGCAGCTCTAACAGGCATAGCAATGATCTGAACACTGAAGCTTTCTTT.

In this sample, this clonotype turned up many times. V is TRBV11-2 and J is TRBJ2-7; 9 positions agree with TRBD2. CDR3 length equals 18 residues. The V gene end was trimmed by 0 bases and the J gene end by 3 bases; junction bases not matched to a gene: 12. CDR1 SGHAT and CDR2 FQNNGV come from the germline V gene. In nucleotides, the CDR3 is TGTGCCAGCAGCTTAGATGGCGAGGTAGCGGGAGTTAGCTACGAGCAGTACTTC. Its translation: CASSLDGEVAGVSYEQYF.

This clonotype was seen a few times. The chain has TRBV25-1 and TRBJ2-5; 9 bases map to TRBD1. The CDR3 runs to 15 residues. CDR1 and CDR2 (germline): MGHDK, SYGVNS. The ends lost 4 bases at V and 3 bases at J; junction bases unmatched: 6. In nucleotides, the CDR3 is TGTGCCAGCAGTGGGGACAGGGACCTAAAAGAGACCCAGTACTTC. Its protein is CASSGDRDLKETQYF.

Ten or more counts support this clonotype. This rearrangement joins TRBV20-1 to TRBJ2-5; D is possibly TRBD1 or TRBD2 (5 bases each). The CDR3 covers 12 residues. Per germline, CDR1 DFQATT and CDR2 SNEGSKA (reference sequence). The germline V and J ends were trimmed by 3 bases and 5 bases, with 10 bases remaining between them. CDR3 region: CSASNRRETQYF. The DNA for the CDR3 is TGCAGTGCTAGTAACAGGAGGGAGACCCAGTACTTC.

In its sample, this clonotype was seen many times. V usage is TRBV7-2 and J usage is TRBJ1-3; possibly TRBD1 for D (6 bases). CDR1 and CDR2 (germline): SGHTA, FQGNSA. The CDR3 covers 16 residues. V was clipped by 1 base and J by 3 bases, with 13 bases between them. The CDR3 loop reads CASSLVSGGNGNTIYF. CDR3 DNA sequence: TGTGCCAGCAGCTTAGTTTCCGGGGGCAATGGAAACACCATATATTTT.

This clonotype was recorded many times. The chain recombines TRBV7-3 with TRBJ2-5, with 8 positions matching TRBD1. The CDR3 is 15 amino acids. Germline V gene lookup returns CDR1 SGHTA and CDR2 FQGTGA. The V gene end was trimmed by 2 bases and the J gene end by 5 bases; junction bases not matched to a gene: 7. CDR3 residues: CASSLGSGGSETQYF. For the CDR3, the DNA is TGTGCCAGCAGCTTAGGGTCAGGGGGCTCGGAGACCCAGTACTTC. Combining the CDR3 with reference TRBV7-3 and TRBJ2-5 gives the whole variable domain GAGVSQTPSNKVTEKGKYVELRCDPISGHTALYWYRQSLGQGPEFLIYFQGTGAADDSGLPNDRFFAVRPEGSVSTLKIQRTERGDSAVYLCASSLGSGGSETQYFGPGTRLLVL.

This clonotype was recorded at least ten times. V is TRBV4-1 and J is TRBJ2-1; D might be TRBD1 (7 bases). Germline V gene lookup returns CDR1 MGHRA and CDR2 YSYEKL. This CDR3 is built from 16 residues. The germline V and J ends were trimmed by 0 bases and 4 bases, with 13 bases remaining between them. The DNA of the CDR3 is TGCGCCAGCAGCCAAGAAGTGGAGGGGGCTTACAATGAGCAGTTCTTC. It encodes CASSQEVEGAYNEQFF.

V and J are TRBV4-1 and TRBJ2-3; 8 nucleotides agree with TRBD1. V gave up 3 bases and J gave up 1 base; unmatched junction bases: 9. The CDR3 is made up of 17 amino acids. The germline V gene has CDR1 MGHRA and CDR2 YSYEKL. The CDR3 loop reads CASSHAAMTGGTDTQYF. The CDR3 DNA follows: TGCGCCAGCAGCCACGCAGCGATGACAGGGGGCACAGATACGCAGTATTTT.

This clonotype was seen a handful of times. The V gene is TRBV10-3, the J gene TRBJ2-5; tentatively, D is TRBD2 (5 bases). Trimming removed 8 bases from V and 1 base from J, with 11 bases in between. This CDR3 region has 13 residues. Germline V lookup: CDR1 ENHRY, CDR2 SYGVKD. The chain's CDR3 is CAISGEPQETQYF. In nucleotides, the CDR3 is TGTGCCATCTCCGGGGAACCCCAAGAGACCCAGTACTTC.

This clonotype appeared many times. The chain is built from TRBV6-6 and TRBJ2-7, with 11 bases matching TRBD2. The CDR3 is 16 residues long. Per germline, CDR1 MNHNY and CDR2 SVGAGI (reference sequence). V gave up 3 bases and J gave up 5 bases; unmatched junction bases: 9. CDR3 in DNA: TGTGCCAGCAGTTATTACGATAGCGGGAGGGCCGACGAGCAGTACTTC. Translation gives CASSYYDSGRADEQYF.